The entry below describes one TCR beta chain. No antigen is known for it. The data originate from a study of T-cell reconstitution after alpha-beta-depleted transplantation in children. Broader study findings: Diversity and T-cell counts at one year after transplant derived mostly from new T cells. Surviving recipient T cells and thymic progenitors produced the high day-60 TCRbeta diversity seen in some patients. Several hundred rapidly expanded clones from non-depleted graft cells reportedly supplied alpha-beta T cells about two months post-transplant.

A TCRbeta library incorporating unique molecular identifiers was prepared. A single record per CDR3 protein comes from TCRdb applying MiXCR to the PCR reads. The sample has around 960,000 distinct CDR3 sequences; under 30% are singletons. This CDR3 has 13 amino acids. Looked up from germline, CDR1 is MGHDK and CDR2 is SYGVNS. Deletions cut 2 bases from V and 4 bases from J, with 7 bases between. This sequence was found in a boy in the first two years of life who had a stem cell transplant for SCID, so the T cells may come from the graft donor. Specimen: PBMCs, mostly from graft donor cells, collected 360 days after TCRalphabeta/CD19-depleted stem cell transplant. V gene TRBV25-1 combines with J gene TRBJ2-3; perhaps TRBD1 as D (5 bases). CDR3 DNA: TGTGCCAGCAGTGAAAAAGGGGCAGATACGCAGTATTTT. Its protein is CASSEKGADTQYF.